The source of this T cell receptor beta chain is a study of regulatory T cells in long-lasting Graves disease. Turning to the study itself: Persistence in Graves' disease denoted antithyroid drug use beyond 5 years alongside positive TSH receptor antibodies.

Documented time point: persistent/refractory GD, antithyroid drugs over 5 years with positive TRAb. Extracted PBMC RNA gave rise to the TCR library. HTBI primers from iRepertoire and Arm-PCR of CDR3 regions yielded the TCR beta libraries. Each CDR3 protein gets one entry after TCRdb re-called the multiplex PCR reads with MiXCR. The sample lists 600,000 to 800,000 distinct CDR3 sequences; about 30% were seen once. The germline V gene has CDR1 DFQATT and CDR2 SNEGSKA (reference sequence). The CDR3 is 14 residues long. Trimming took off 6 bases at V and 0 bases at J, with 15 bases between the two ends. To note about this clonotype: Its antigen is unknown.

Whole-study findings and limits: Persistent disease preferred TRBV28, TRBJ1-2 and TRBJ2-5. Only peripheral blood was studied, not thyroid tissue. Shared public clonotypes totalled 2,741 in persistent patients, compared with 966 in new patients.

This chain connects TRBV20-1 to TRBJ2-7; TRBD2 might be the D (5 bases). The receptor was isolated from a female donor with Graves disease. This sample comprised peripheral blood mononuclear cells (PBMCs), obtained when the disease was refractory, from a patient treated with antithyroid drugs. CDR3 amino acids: CSAIERKSSYEQYF. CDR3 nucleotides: TGCAGTGCAATAGAGCGGAAAAGCTCCTACGAGCAGTACTTC.